The 4 T cell receptor beta chains given below trace back to one sample, sequenced in a study of identifying expanded T cells in peripheral blood. Using immunoSEQ multiplex PCR, the repertoire was profiled, and TCRdb retains in-frame clones only, with some absent. Seen here are about 91,000 clones, 88% observed once, and the top ten hold under 4.5%. Sequencing used blood. The receptor source for this set is a person between 18 and 70 years old in good health.

This chain joins TRBV6-5 and TRBJ1-2; no clear D. The V gene's germline CDR1 is MNHEY and CDR2 SVGAGI. This CDR3 has 11 residues. The V gene lost 7 bases and the J gene lost 7 bases, with 10 bases spanning the gap. The CDR3 nucleotides are TGTGCCAGCAAAAATTCGGGTGGCTACACCTTC. Its protein product is CASKNSGGYTF.

The genes are TRBV11-2 and TRBJ2-3, with D hard to call. Trimming left V 6 bases short and J 4 bases short, with 11 bases between. The CDR3 spans 13 residues. The germline V gene encodes CDR1 SGHAT and CDR2 FQNNGV. The chain's CDR3 is CASSSELADTQYF. DNA for the CDR3: TGTGCCAGCAGTTCAGAATTAGCAGATACGCAGTATTTT.

This chain connects TRBV5-4 to TRBJ2-3, with 11 bases aligning to TRBD2. The CDR3 is made up of 16 amino acids. With V trimmed by 0 bases and J by 8 bases, 8 bases remained unmatched. CDR1 is SGHNT, CDR2 YYREEE, per germline (reference sequence). The CDR3 loop reads CASSLDFSGGVATQYF. DNA of the CDR3: TGTGCCAGCAGCTTGGATTTTAGCGGGGGGGTGGCTACGCAGTATTTT. The variable domain in full, with the rest retrieved from reference TRBV5-4 and TRBJ2-3, is ETGVTQSPTHLIKTRGQQVTLRCSSQSGHNTVSWYQQALGQGPQFIFQYYREEENGRGNFPPRFSGLQFPNYSSELNVNALELDDSALYLCASSLDFSGGVATQYFGPGTRLTVL.

The chain employs TRBV5-6 and TRBJ1-2; 9 nucleotides align to TRBD1. There are 14 residues in the CDR3. V shed 1 base, J shed 4 bases, and the junction held 2 bases outside the gene matches. Germline V gene sequence: CDR1 SGHDT, CDR2 YYEEEE. The CDR3 region is CASSLRDRVYGYTF. CDR3 nucleotide sequence: TGTGCCAGCAGCTTGCGGGACAGGGTCTATGGCTACACCTTC.